Described below is a single T cell receptor (beta chain) sequence and its context. Germline-derived CDR1 and CDR2 are SQVTM and ANQGSEA. The CDR3 length is 13 residues. V lost 5 bases and J lost 0, with 11 bases in between. This sample stems from a study of blood T cell repertoires in COVID-19. Study context: The cDNA or gDNA used as material had been derived from T cells, B-cell-depleted T cells, or PBMCs.

Clones were sequenced by immunoSEQ multiplex PCR, and TCRdb holds only the in-frame ones, with some missing. In the table there are roughly 250,000 clones, 83% of which are singletons. The chain recombines TRBV29-1 with TRBJ2-7; D might be TRBD2 (6 bases). Input material: peripheral blood. The clonotype originates from a human donor in a cohort sampled during active COVID-19. CDR3 DNA sequence: TGCAGCGTTCGGGAGCGTTCCTCCTACGAGCAGTACTTC. It codes for CSVRERSSYEQYF.